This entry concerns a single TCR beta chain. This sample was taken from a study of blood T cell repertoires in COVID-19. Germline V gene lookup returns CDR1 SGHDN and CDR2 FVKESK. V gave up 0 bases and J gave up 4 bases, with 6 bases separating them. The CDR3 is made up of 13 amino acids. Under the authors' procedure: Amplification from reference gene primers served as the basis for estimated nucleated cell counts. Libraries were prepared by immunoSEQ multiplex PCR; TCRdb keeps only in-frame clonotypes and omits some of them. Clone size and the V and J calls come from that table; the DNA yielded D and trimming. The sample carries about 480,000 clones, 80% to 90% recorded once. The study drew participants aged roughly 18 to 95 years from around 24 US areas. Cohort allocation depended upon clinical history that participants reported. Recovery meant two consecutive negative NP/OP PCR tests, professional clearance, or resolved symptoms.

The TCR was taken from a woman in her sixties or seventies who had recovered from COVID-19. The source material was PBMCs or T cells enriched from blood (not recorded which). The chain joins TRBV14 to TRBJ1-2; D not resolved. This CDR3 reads CASSQDAGYGYTF. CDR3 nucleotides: TGTGCCAGCAGCCAAGACGCGGGCTATGGCTACACCTTC.